This T cell receptor beta chain was identified during a study of immune evolution from preneoplasia to lung adenocarcinoma. CDR3 size: 11 residues. V was clipped by 5 bases and J by 3 bases, with 6 bases between them. CDR1 GTSNPN and CDR2 SVGIG come from the germline V gene (reference sequence). The count of this clone is one. No antigen is known for it. The study's findings and limits: KRAS-mutant nodules had the highest T cell clonality. Top clone share appeared to fall from AAH through AIS, MIA, adenocarcinoma. Normal lung had highest clonality; later lesions appeared denser, more diverse.

The table came from immunoSEQ multiplex PCR; TCRdb's copy has only in-frame clones and leaves some out. The table lists some 5,400 clones, around four fifths of them singletons. Nucleic acids came from premalignant or tumor cells enriched by macro-dissection. The sequencing sample was made of FFPE minimally invasive lung adenocarcinoma tissue. The receptor was derived from a person between 55 and 80 years old with lung adenocarcinoma. The chain is built from TRBV30 and TRBJ2-3; no firm D call. The CDR3 reads CAWGRTDTQYF. As DNA, the CDR3 is TGTGCCTGGGGCCGGACAGATACGCAGTATTTT.